This T cell receptor (beta chain) was captured by sequencing in a study of shared clonotypes between healthy human individuals. The study's findings and limits: As a rule, naive subsets had a larger estimated richness than memory subsets.

Only in-frame clones appear in the TCRdb table, and some are missing; sequencing was by immunoSEQ multiplex PCR. The data show some 320,000 clones, around 87% seen once. CDR1 and CDR2 (germline): LNHDA, SQIVND (reference sequence). The V and J ends lost 5 bases and 4 bases respectively, with 12 bases between them. The CDR3 is 13 amino acids. In its sample, this clone was seen once. The antigen is unknown. The rearrangement joins TRBV19 to TRBJ2-7, with a tentative D call TRBD1 (6 bases). The receptor comes from a man in his late teens or twenties in good health. The specimen was memory CD8+ T cells sorted from blood. Subset in this sample: CD45RO+ cells pooled with CCR7-negative TemRA cells. In DNA form, the CDR3 reads TGTGCCAGTAGTGCGGACAGAGAATACGAGCAGTACTTC. This encodes CASSADREYEQYF.